This TCR beta chain was profiled in a study of cytomegalovirus exposure and HLA in healthy donors. The study, taken as a whole, reports: A later analysis reportedly identified an Asian-associated ancestry cluster as carrying fewer N-insertions than the roughly 600-donor mean.

This CDR3 is 16 amino acids long. J lost 4 bases, V lost 4 bases, and 4 bases had no gene match. CDR1 and CDR2 (germline): SGHRS, YFSETQ. Vbeta (60) and Jbeta (13) primers were used in the PCR. The data were produced by immunoSEQ multiplex PCR, yet TCRdb's version contains in-frame clones alone and is incomplete. The sample yields fewer than 150,000 clones, around 77% seen once. On this clone itself: Antigen specificity is unknown.

This sequence originates from a man over 45 in good health and CMV-seronegative. V gene TRBV5-1 combines with J gene TRBJ2-2; 13 bases fit TRBD2. Input material: PBMCs. CDR3 amino acids: CASSHRTSGGTGELFF. CDR3 bases: TGCGCCAGCAGCCATCGGACTAGCGGGGGCACCGGGGAGCTGTTTTTT.